The T cell receptor beta chain described here comes from a study of OX40 agonist ivuxolimab in advanced cancers. For the study at large: Ivuxolimab is a fully human IgG2 antibody that activates OX40 (CD134).

Whole-study findings and limits: Normalized T-cell clonal expansion was also low in a subset of nonresponders. On average, CD8+ T cells had more expanded clones than CD4+.

Blood sampling took place at baseline, cycle 4 day 1, and cycle 7 day 1. On this clone itself: The target antigen is unknown.

Profiled with immunoSEQ multiplex PCR; TCRdb holds only in-frame clones, not every one. This sample has approximately 72,000 clones, with 65% to 90% found just once. The CDR3 is made up of 14 amino acids. The ends were cut back, 8 bases at V and 0 bases at J, with 10 bases in the middle. Looked up from germline, CDR1 is SEHNR and CDR2 is FQNEAQ (reference sequence). The receptor comes from an adult with an advanced solid tumor such as melanoma, head and neck, liver or kidney cancer. The source material was CD4+ or CD8+ T cells sorted from blood, sampled in a trial of the OX40 agonist ivuxolimab. V usage is TRBV7-9 and J usage is TRBJ1-4, with D perhaps TRBD1 (6 bases). The CDR3 loop reads CASGWGPTNEKLFF. The DNA of the CDR3 is TGTGCCAGCGGTTGGGGGCCAACTAATGAAAAACTGTTTTTT.